What follows is one T cell receptor beta chain and its context. This specimen belongs to a study of blood T cell repertoires in COVID-19. TCRdb's table, derived via immunoSEQ multiplex PCR, lists solely in-frame clones and lacks some. The repertoire holds fewer than 25,000 clones, with 87% as singletons. Germline-derived CDR1 and CDR2 are LNHDA and SQIVND (reference sequence). J lost 4 bases, V lost 5 bases, and 5 bases had no gene match. CDR3 length equals 15 residues. The sequencing input was peripheral blood. The TCR was taken from a human donor with active COVID-19. The donor label of this sample is uncertain. V gene TRBV19 combines with J gene TRBJ2-6; TRBD1 matches 7 bases. CDR3 sequence reads: CASSRQGFGANVLTF. The CDR3, as DNA: TGTGCCAGTAGTCGACAGGGCTTCGGGGCCAACGTCCTGACTTTC.